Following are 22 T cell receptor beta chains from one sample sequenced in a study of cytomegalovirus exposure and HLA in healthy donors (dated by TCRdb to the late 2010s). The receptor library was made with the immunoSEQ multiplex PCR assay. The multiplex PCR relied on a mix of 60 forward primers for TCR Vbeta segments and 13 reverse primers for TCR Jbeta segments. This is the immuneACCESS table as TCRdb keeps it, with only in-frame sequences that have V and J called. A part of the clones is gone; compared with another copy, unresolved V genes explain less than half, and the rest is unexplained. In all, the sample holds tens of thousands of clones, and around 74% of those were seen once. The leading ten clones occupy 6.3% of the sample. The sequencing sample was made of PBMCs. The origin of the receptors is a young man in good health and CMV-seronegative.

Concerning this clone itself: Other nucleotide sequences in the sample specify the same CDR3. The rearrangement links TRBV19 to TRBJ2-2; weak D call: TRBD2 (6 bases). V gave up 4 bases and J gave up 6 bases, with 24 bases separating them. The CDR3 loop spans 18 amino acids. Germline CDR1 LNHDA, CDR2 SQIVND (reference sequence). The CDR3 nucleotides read TGTGCCAGTAGTACCGCTACGGGCGGGACCTGGGGCGCCGGGGAGCTGTTTTTT. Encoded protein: CASSTATGGTWGAGELFF.

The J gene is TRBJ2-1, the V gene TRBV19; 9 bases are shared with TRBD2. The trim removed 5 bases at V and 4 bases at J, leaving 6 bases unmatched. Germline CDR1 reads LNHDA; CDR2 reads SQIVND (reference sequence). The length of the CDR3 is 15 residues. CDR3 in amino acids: CASSPLAGAYNEQFF. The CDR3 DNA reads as TGTGCCAGTAGTCCTTTAGCGGGAGCATACAATGAGCAGTTCTTC.

The CDR3 reads CAIRFTGVGGYTF. In DNA, the CDR3 is TGTGCCATCAGATTTACAGGGGTCGGGGGCTACACCTTC. This chain connects TRBV10-3 to TRBJ1-2, with 7 bases that match TRBD1. This CDR3 is built from 13 residues. Germline V gene lookup returns CDR1 ENHRY and CDR2 SYGVKD. V lost 6 bases to trimming and J lost 8 bases; unmatched junction nucleotides: 9.

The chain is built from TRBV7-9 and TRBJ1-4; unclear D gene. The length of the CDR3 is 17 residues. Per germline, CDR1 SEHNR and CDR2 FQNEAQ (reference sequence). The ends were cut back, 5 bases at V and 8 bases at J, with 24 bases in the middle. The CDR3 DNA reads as TGTGCCAGCAGCGGGGAGGCAGCACACCGGCTGCGGGAAAAACTGTTTTTT. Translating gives CASSGEAAHRLREKLFF. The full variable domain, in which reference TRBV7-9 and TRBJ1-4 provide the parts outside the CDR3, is DTGVSQNPRHKITKRGQNVTFRCDPISEHNRLYWYRQTLGQGPEFLTYFQNEAQLEKSRLLSDRFSAERPKGSFSTLEIQRTEQGDSAMYLCASSGEAAHRLREKLFFGSGTQLSVL.

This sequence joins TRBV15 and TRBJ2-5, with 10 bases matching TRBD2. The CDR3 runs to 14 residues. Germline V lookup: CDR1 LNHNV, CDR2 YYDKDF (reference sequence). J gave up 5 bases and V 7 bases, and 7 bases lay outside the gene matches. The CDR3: CATKPSGRPETQYF. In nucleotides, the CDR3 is TGTGCCACCAAACCTAGCGGGAGACCGGAGACCCAGTACTTC.

CDR3 DNA sequence: TGTGCCAGCAGTCCAACCGGGACAGGGAGTCAGCCCCAGCATTTT. Its protein product is CASSPTGTGSQPQHF. The chain has TRBV2 and TRBJ1-5, with 9 bases lining up with TRBD1. CDR1 and CDR2 from the germline V gene are SNHLY and FYNNEI. Trimming took 5 bases from V and 6 from J; bases not matched to a gene: 8. The CDR3 runs 15 residues.

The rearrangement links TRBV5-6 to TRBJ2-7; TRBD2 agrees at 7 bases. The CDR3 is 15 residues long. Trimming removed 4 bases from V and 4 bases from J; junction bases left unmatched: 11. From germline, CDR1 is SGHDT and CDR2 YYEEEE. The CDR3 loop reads CASSRGEGRKYEQYF. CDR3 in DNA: TGTGCCAGCAGCCGGGGGGAGGGGAGGAAGTACGAGCAGTACTTC.

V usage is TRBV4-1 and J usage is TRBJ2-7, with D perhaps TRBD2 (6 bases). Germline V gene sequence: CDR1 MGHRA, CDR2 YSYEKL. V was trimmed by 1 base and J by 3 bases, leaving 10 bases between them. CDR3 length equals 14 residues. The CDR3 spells CASSQAPGGYEQYF. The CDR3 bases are TGCGCCAGCAGCCAAGCCCCCGGGGGCTACGAGCAGTACTTC.

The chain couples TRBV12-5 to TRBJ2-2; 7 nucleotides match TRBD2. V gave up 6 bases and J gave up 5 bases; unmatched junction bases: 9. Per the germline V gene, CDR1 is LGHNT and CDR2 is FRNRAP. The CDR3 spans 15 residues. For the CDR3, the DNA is TGTGCTAGTGGGGGGGGGAATAGAGCTACCGGGGAGCTGTTTTTT. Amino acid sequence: CASGGGNRATGELFF.

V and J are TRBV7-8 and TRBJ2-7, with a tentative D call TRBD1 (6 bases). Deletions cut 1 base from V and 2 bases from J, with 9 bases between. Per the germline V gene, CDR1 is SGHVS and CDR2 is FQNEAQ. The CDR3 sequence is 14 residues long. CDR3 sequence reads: CASSLVGTTYEQYF. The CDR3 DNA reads TGTGCCAGCAGCTTAGTGGGGACAACCTACGAGCAGTACTTC.

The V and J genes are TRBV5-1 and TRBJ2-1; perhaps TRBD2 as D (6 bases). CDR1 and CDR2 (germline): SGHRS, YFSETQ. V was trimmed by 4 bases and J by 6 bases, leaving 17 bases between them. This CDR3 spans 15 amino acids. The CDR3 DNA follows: TGCGCCAGCAGCCCTGGTGGCGGGGACCGCAATGAGCAGTTCTTC. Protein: CASSPGGGDRNEQFF.

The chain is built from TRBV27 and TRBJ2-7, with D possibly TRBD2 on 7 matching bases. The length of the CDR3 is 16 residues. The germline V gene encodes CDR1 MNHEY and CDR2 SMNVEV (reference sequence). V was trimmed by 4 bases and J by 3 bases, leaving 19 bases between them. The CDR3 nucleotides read TGTGCCAGCAGTTCGGGGGCGGTGGGAGGGCACTACGAGCAGTACTTC. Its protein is CASSSGAVGGHYEQYF.

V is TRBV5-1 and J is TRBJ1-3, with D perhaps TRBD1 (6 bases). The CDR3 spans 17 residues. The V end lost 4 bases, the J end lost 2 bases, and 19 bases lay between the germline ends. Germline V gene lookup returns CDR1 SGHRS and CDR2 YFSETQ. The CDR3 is CASSTTWGRPTGNTIYF. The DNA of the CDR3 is TGCGCCAGCAGCACAACATGGGGGCGGCCAACTGGAAACACCATATATTTT. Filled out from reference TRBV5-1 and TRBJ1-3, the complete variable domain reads KAGVTQTPRYLIKTRGQQVTLSCSPISGHRSVSWYQQTPGQGLQFLFEYFSETQRNKGNFPGRFSGRQFSNSRSEMNVSTLELGDSALYLCASSTTWGRPTGNTIYFGEGSWLTVV.

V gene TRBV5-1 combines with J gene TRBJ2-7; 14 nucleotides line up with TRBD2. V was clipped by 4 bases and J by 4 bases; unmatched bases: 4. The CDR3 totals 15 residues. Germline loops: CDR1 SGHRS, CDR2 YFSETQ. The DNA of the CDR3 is TGCGCCAGCAGCCCGGGACTAGCGGGGGCATACGAGCAGTACTTC. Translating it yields CASSPGLAGAYEQYF.

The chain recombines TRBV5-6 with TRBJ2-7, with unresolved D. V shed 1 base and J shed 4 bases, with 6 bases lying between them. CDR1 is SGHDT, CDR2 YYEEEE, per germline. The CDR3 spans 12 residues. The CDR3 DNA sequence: TGTGCCAGCAGCTTGTCCAGTTACGAGCAGTACTTC. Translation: CASSLSSYEQYF.

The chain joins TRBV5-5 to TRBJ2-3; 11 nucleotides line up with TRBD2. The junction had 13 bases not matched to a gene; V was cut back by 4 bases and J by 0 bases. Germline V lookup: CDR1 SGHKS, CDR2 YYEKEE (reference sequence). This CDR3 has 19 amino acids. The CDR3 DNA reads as TGTGCCAGCAGCCAGGCCGGGACTAGCGGCCTTACTAGCACAGATACGCAGTATTTT. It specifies CASSQAGTSGLTSTDTQYF.

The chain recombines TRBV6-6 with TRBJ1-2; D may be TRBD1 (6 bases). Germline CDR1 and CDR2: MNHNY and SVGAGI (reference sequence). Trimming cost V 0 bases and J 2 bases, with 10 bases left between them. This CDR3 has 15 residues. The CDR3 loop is CASSYSPQGNYGYTF. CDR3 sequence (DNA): TGTGCCAGCAGTTACTCCCCGCAGGGGAACTATGGCTACACCTTC.

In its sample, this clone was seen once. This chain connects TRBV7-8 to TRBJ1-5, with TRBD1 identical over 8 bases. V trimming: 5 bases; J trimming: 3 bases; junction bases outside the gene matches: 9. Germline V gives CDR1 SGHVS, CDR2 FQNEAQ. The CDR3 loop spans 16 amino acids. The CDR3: CASSHGQGRINQPQHF. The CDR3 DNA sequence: TGTGCCAGCAGCCATGGACAGGGAAGGATCAATCAGCCCCAGCATTTT.

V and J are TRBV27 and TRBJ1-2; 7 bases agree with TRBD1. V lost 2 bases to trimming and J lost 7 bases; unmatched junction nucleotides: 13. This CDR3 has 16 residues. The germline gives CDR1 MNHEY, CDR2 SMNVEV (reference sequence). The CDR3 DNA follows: TGTGCCAGCAGTTTACGTACAGGGGATTCGTATAGTGGCTACACCTTC. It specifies CASSLRTGDSYSGYTF.

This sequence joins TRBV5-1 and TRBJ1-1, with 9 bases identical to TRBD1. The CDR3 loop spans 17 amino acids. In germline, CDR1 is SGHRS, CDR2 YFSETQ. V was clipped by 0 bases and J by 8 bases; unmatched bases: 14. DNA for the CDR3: TGCGCCAGCAGCTTGGGAGCCGGGACAGGGATCTTAGAGGAAGCTTTCTTT. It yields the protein CASSLGAGTGILEEAFF.

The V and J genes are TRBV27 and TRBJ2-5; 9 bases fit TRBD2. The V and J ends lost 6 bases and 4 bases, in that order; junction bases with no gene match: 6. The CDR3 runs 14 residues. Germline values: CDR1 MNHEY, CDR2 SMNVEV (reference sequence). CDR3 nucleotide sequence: TGTGCCAGCAGCCTAGCGGGGTCACCAGAGACCCAGTACTTC. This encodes CASSLAGSPETQYF.

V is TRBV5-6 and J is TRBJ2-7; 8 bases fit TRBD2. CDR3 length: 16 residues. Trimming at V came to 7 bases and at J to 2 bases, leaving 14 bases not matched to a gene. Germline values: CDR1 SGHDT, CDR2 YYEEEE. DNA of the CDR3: TGTGCCAGCTTGCCAAACCGCGGGAGGTTCGCCTACGAGCAGTACTTC. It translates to CASLPNRGRFAYEQYF.